A selection of T cell receptor beta chains follows, all from one sample in a study of Graves' ophthalmopathy and Graves' hyperthyroidism. From the multiplex PCR reads, TCRdb called clonotypes with MiXCR, one entry per CDR3 protein. This sample yields roughly 230,000 distinct CDR3 sequences, of which 20% to 25% are seen a single time; roughly 42% belongs to the top ten. What was sequenced was peripheral blood. The receptor source for this set is a woman aged 45-60 years with Graves' ophthalmopathy. Each CDR3 is given with its conserved first and last residue. Fields, in order: clone size, J gene, V gene, D gene, CDR3 protein, CDR3 DNA. A D gene is named only where the DNA matches it firmly. Clone size, where shown, is once, few, many, or a class for clones that have expanded.

size: few
J: TRBJ2-7
V: TRBV18
D: TRBD2
CDR3: CASSPPLAGDGSSYEQYF
DNA: TGTGCCAGCTCACCACCCCTAGCGGGAGATGGGAGCTCCTACGAGCAGTACTTC

size: many
J: TRBJ1-2
V: TRBV28
D: NA
CDR3: CASRGDSNYGYTF
DNA: TGTGCCAGCAGGGGAGACAGCAACTATGGCTACACCTTC

size: many
J: TRBJ2-5
V: TRBV9
D: NA
CDR3: CASSVSPNSQETQYF
DNA: TGTGCCAGCAGCGTATCGCCAAACAGCCAAGAGACCCAGTACTTC

size: many
J: TRBJ1-3
V: TRBV20-1
D: TRBD1
CDR3: CSARRTGITGNTIYF
DNA: TGCAGTGCTAGGAGGACAGGGATCACTGGAAACACCATATATTTT

size: many
J: TRBJ2-4
V: TRBV12-3/TRBV12-4
D: NA
CDR3: CASRGGWAKNIQYF
DNA: TGTGCCAGCAGGGGGGGATGGGCCAAAAACATTCAGTACTTC

size: many
J: TRBJ2-5
V: TRBV4-1
D: NA
CDR3: CASSLTGGETQYF
DNA: TGCGCCAGCAGCCTTACGGGTGGAGAGACCCAGTACTTC

size: many
J: TRBJ2-7
V: TRBV28
D: NA
CDR3: CASSSTLDEQYF
DNA: TGTGCCAGCAGCTCAACATTGGACGAGCAGTACTTC

size: many
J: TRBJ2-7
V: TRBV5-1
D: TRBD2
CDR3: CASSLPASGDEQYF
DNA: TGCGCCAGCAGCTTGCCGGCTAGCGGGGACGAGCAGTACTTC

size: many
J: TRBJ1-1
V: TRBV6-5
D: NA
CDR3: CASTSRRGGVAEAFF
DNA: TGTGCCAGCACCTCCCGCAGAGGAGGCGTAGCTGAAGCTTTCTTT

size: many
J: TRBJ2-7
V: TRBV29-1
D: NA
CDR3: CSATKDGSGSYEQYF
DNA: TGCAGCGCTACTAAAGACGGGTCCGGATCCTACGAGCAGTACTTC

size: NA
J: TRBJ2-7
V: TRBV6-5
D: NA
CDR3: CASSYSRAPRWEQYF
DNA: TGTGCCAGCAGTTACTCCCGGGCCCCGCGGTGGGAGCAGTACTTC

size: many
J: TRBJ2-2
V: TRBV6-4
D: TRBD2
CDR3: CASSDVAGGPGGELFF
DNA: TGTGCCAGCAGTGACGTCGCGGGAGGGCCCGGCGGGGAGCTGTTTTTT

size: many
J: TRBJ2-2
V: TRBV12-3/TRBV12-4
D: NA
CDR3: CASIRTRGRAGELFF
DNA: TGTGCCAGCATCCGAACCAGGGGTAGGGCCGGGGAGCTGTTTTTT

size: many
J: TRBJ2-5
V: TRBV7-2
D: NA
CDR3: CASSLGSRSGQETQYF
DNA: TGTGCCAGCAGCTTAGGATCCAGATCTGGGCAAGAGACCCAGTACTTC

size: many
J: TRBJ1-2
V: TRBV3-1
D: NA
CDR3: CASSQLTTRGYTF
DNA: TGTGCCAGCAGCCAATTGACCACCCGTGGCTACACCTTC

size: NA
J: TRBJ1-5
V: TRBV19
D: NA
CDR3: CASSIPGAGQPQHF
DNA: TGTGCCAGTAGTATCCCGGGGGCCGGTCAGCCCCAGCATTTT

size: few
J: TRBJ1-5
V: TRBV19
D: NA
CDR3: CASMGLPNQPQHF
DNA: TGTGCCAGTATGGGACTGCCAAATCAGCCCCAGCATTTT

size: many
J: TRBJ1-2
V: TRBV7-9
D: NA
CDR3: CASSPTGLGYGYTF
DNA: TGTGCCAGCAGCCCGACAGGACTTGGCTATGGCTACACCTTC

size: few
J: TRBJ1-1
V: TRBV4-1
D: NA
CDR3: CASSRGAWTEAFF
DNA: TGCGCCAGCAGCCGCGGCGCTTGGACTGAAGCTTTCTTT

size: NA
J: TRBJ2-5
V: TRBV2
D: NA
CDR3: CASSVAWRETQYF
DNA: TGTGCCAGCAGTGTCGCGTGGAGGGAGACCCAGTACTTC

size: many
J: TRBJ1-1
V: TRBV5-1
D: NA
CDR3: CASSPERMNTEAFF
DNA: TGCGCCAGCAGCCCTGAGAGGATGAACACTGAAGCTTTCTTT

size: few
J: TRBJ2-7
V: TRBV24-1
D: NA
CDR3: CATSRGRSSYEQYF
DNA: TGTGCCACCAGTCGGGGCAGGAGCTCCTACGAGCAGTACTTC

size: many
J: TRBJ1-1
V: TRBV2
D: TRBD1
CDR3: CASMVDRGGMNTEAFF
DNA: TGTGCCAGCATGGTTGACAGGGGGGGAATGAACACTGAAGCTTTCTTT

size: many
J: TRBJ2-7
V: TRBV29-1
D: NA
CDR3: CSVLGAGTQQYF
DNA: TGCAGCGTTCTGGGGGCGGGTACGCAGCAGTACTTC

size: few
J: TRBJ1-2
V: TRBV10-3
D: NA
CDR3: CAISEDGDYGYTF
DNA: TGTGCCATCAGTGAGGACGGCGACTATGGCTACACCTTC

size: many
J: TRBJ1-6
V: TRBV6-6
D: NA
CDR3: CASSYSYREVLHF
DNA: TGTGCCAGCAGTTACTCCTACCGGGAAGTCCTCCACTTT

size: NA
J: TRBJ1-1
V: TRBV30
D: NA
CDR3: CAWRRAGVSTEAFF
DNA: TGTGCCTGGAGGCGGGCGGGGGTGAGCACTGAAGCTTTCTTT

size: many
J: TRBJ2-7
V: TRBV6-1
D: TRBD1
CDR3: CASRAQGAYEQYF
DNA: TGTGCCAGCAGAGCACAGGGGGCCTACGAGCAGTACTTC

size: many
J: TRBJ2-7
V: TRBV7-3
D: NA
CDR3: CASSPDSSYEQYF
DNA: TGTGCCAGCAGCCCCGACAGCAGCTACGAGCAGTACTTC

size: many
J: TRBJ1-1
V: TRBV28
D: NA
CDR3: CASGRVAFF
DNA: TGTGCCAGCGGCCGGGTAGCTTTCTTT

size: many
J: TRBJ1-1
V: TRBV3-1
D: TRBD1
CDR3: CASSPASGQGTEAFF
DNA: TGTGCCAGCAGCCCAGCCTCGGGACAGGGCACTGAAGCTTTCTTT

size: few
J: TRBJ2-7
V: TRBV15
D: NA
CDR3: CATSNGQDYEQYF
DNA: TGTGCCACCAGCAATGGTCAGGACTACGAGCAGTACTTC

size: many
J: TRBJ2-7
V: TRBV6-5
D: NA
CDR3: CASSLQDNGEQYF
DNA: TGTGCCAGCAGTCTACAGGATAACGGCGAGCAGTACTTC

size: many
J: TRBJ2-1
V: TRBV19
D: TRBD1
CDR3: CASSIGTGTYNEQFF
DNA: TGTGCCAGTAGTATAGGGACAGGAACCTACAATGAGCAGTTCTTC

size: NA
J: TRBJ1-1
V: TRBV12-3/TRBV12-4
D: NA
CDR3: CASTKMNTEAFF
DNA: TGTGCCAGCACCAAGATGAACACTGAAGCTTTCTTT

size: NA
J: TRBJ2-2
V: TRBV12-3/TRBV12-4
D: NA
CDR3: CASSPSGGPGELFF
DNA: TGTGCCAGCAGTCCCTCCGGTGGTCCCGGGGAGCTGTTTTTT

size: NA
J: TRBJ2-7
V: TRBV6-5
D: TRBD2
CDR3: CASSSSLAGVYEQYF
DNA: TGTGCCAGCAGTTCCAGTCTAGCGGGAGTCTACGAGCAGTACTTC

size: NA
J: TRBJ2-5
V: TRBV5-1
D: TRBD2
CDR3: CASSLGTSGETQYF
DNA: TGCGCCAGCAGCTTGGGGACTAGCGGAGAGACCCAGTACTTC

size: many
J: TRBJ1-1
V: TRBV7-9
D: NA
CDR3: CASSRGMGYGFF
DNA: TGTGCCAGCAGCCGTGGCATGGGTTACGGTTTCTTT

size: many
J: TRBJ1-5
V: TRBV7-8
D: TRBD1
CDR3: CASSLVRGFQPQHF
DNA: TGTGCCAGCAGCTTAGTCAGGGGGTTTCAGCCCCAGCATTTT

size: NA
J: TRBJ2-2
V: TRBV7-8
D: NA
CDR3: CASSLVDLTGELFF
DNA: TGTGCCAGCAGCTTAGTGGATCTCACCGGGGAGCTGTTTTTT

size: NA
J: TRBJ2-5
V: TRBV20-1
D: NA
CDR3: CSAGKQETQYF
DNA: TGCAGTGCGGGGAAACAAGAGACCCAGTACTTC

size: NA
J: TRBJ1-1
V: TRBV19
D: TRBD1
CDR3: CASRTGNSEAFF
DNA: TGTGCCTCCCGGACAGGGAATTCTGAAGCTTTCTTT

size: many
J: TRBJ2-7
V: TRBV2
D: NA
CDR3: CASTIQRDAQVQVF
DNA: TGTGCCAGCACCATACAGAGGGACGCCCAAGTTCAGGTCTTC

size: NA
J: TRBJ1-2
V: TRBV6-2/TRBV6-3
D: NA
CDR3: CASSYSRTYGYTF
DNA: TGTGCCAGCAGTTACTCCCGGACGTATGGCTACACCTTC

size: few
J: TRBJ2-7
V: TRBV3-1
D: NA
CDR3: CASSQRGPAYEQYF
DNA: TGTGCCAGCAGCCAACGGGGGCCCGCCTACGAGCAGTACTTC

size: many
J: TRBJ2-7
V: TRBV5-1
D: TRBD2
CDR3: CASSVMTSGSYTSYEQYF
DNA: TGCGCCAGCAGCGTGATGACTAGCGGGAGCTACACTTCCTACGAGCAGTACTTC

size: many
J: TRBJ2-5
V: TRBV28
D: TRBD2
CDR3: CASSKAGLGGETQYF
DNA: TGTGCCAGCAGTAAGGCGGGACTAGGCGGGGAGACCCAGTACTTC

size: many
J: TRBJ1-1
V: TRBV5-1
D: NA
CDR3: CASSRQEGDTEAFF
DNA: TGCGCCAGCAGCAGACAGGAAGGGGACACTGAAGCTTTCTTT

size: many
J: TRBJ2-7
V: TRBV19
D: TRBD1
CDR3: CASRQGALDSYEQYF
DNA: TGTGCCAGTAGGCAGGGGGCCTTGGACTCCTACGAGCAGTACTTC

size: many
J: TRBJ1-2
V: TRBV28
D: NA
CDR3: CASRAGTNYGYTF
DNA: TGTGCCAGCAGAGCCGGGACAAACTATGGCTACACCTTC

size: many
J: TRBJ2-2
V: TRBV12-3/TRBV12-4
D: TRBD2
CDR3: CASRPSLAEQPNTGELFF
DNA: TGTGCCAGCAGACCCTCACTAGCGGAGCAGCCGAACACCGGGGAGCTGTTTTTT